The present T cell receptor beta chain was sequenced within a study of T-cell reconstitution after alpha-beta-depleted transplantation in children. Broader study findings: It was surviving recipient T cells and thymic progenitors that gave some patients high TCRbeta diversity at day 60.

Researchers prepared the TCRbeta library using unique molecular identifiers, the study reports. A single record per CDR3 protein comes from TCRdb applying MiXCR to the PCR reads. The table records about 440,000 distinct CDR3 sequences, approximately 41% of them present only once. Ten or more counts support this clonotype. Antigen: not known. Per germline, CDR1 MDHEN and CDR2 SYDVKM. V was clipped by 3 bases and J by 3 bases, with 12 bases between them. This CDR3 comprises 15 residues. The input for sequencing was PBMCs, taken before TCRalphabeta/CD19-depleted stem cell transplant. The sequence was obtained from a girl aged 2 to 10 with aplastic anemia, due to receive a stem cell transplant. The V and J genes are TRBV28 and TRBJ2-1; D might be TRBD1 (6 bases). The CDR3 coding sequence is TGTGCCAGCAGTTTGGGTGGGGGCGGCTACAATGAGCAGTTCTTC. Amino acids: CASSLGGGGYNEQFF.